The 5 T cell receptor beta chains listed next were all sequenced from one sample in a study of regulatory dendritic cells for organ transplantation. Antigen specificity for these receptors is unknown. Sorted T cells were CFSE-labeled and cultured approximately five days with allogeneic regulatory or mature dendritic cells at 1:10. TCRdb keeps only in-frame clones here, not all; method: immunoSEQ multiplex PCR. The sample lists fewer than 15,000 clones; about four fifths were seen once. Sequenced sample: naive CD8+ T cells from blood cultured with regulatory dendritic cells. Sample subset: CD45RA+ naive T cells. Source of these receptors: a human donor in good health.

The chain links TRBV5-6 to TRBJ2-7, with TRBD2 as a possible D gene (6 bases). Germline loops: CDR1 SGHDT, CDR2 YYEEEE. Between the trimmed V and J ends, which lost 4 bases and 3 bases, there was a span of 14 bases. The CDR3 has 14 residues. CDR3 sequence: CASSLNGRGYEQYF. DNA of the CDR3: TGTGCCAGCAGCCTAAACGGGAGAGGCTACGAGCAGTACTTC.

V gene TRBV4-3 combines with J gene TRBJ1-6; tentative D call: TRBD1 (6 bases). V was shortened by 0 bases and J by 9 bases, with 21 bases between the two germline ends. The CDR3 length is 18 residues. The germline CDR1 and CDR2 sequences are LGHNA and YSLEER. The CDR3 sequence is CASSQDPPWRGGGSPLHF. In DNA form, the CDR3 reads TGCGCCAGCAGCCAAGATCCCCCGTGGCGCGGGGGCGGTTCACCCCTCCACTTT.

A few counts support this clone. The chain couples TRBV7-9 to TRBJ1-4, with 8 bases identical to TRBD1. The CDR3 is 13 amino acids. The V segment lost 7 bases and the J segment 7 bases; nucleotides outside the gene matches: 5. Germline CDR1 is SEHNR and CDR2 is FQNEAQ (reference sequence). The CDR3 spells CASKDRDIEKLFF. In DNA form, the CDR3 reads TGTGCCAGCAAGGACAGGGATATTGAAAAACTGTTTTTT.

This chain joins TRBV27 and TRBJ2-1, with 11 bases matching TRBD2. Trimming removed 4 bases from V and 7 bases from J; junction bases left unmatched: 3. Germline CDR1 is MNHEY and CDR2 is SMNVEV (reference sequence). This CDR3 comprises 14 residues. The CDR3 nucleotides read TGTGCCAGCAGTTGGCTAGCGGGGGGAAATGAGCAGTTCTTC. This gives the protein CASSWLAGGNEQFF.

The table lists this clone with a few counts. This chain connects TRBV27 to TRBJ1-6; D not resolved. Germline-derived CDR1 and CDR2 are MNHEY and SMNVEV (reference sequence). The CDR3 is 14 residues long. The ends were cut back, 3 bases at V and 5 bases at J, with 8 bases in the middle. Here the CDR3 reads CASSFRLNNSPLHF. The CDR3 nucleotides read TGTGCCAGCAGTTTCCGACTTAATAATTCACCCCTCCACTTT.